One sample yielded the 30 T cell receptor beta chains listed below, sequenced in a study of T cell repertoires in cytomegalovirus infection. A single record per CDR3 protein comes from TCRdb applying MiXCR to the reads. In the table there are more than 650,000 distinct CDR3 sequences, approximately 34% of which are singletons. Sequenced sample: PBMCs. These receptors came from a human donor in good health (CMV status not recorded). Some clones in this sample may be carry-over from other donors' samples.

The genes are TRBV12-3 or TRBV12-4 and TRBJ1-2, with D uncertain. The CDR3 consists of 16 residues. Trimming cost V 4 bases and J 1 base, with 16 bases left between them. The CDR3 spells CASSSSTRHNNYGYTF. CDR3 nucleotides: TGTGCCAGCAGTTCCTCTACCAGACACAATAACTATGGCTACACCTTC.

The V gene is TRBV20-1, the J gene TRBJ2-7, with D possibly matching TRBD2 (6 bases). Germline lookup yields CDR1 DFQATT and CDR2 SNEGSKA (reference sequence). This CDR3 has 14 amino acids. V gave up 3 bases and J gave up 3 bases, with 15 bases separating them. The CDR3 protein is CSARQAGYGYEQYF. The CDR3 region has the DNA TGCAGTGCTAGGCAGGCGGGATACGGCTACGAGCAGTACTTC.

This clonotype was seen more than once but under ten times. The V and J genes are TRBV27 and TRBJ1-4; the D gene is possibly TRBD1 (6 bases). V lost 2 bases and J 7 bases, leaving 17 bases between the germline ends. This CDR3 is built from 16 residues. Germline V gene sequence: CDR1 MNHEY, CDR2 SMNVEV (reference sequence). CDR3 residues: CASSLRVGALSEKLFF. Written as DNA, the CDR3 is TGTGCCAGCAGTTTAAGAGTGGGGGCTTTGAGTGAAAAACTGTTTTTT.

V gene TRBV11-2 combines with J gene TRBJ1-4, with 9 bases identical to TRBD1. Germline CDR1 reads SGHAT; CDR2 reads FQNNGV. J lost 4 bases, V lost 2 bases, and 8 bases had no gene match. The length of the CDR3 is 17 residues. The CDR3 region is CASSLPGQGLSNEKLFF. CDR3 coding DNA: TGTGCCAGCAGCTTACCGGGACAGGGTTTAAGTAATGAAAAACTGTTTTTT.

This chain links TRBV27 with TRBJ1-2; 7 bases align to TRBD1. V lost 5 bases and J lost 4; bases outside the gene matches: 10. The length of the CDR3 is 15 residues. Germline CDR1 MNHEY, CDR2 SMNVEV (reference sequence). This chain's CDR3 is CASSPYRDRSYGYTF. CDR3 coding DNA: TGTGCCAGCAGTCCCTACCGGGACAGATCCTATGGCTACACCTTC.

The chain employs TRBV11-2 and TRBJ1-4; D perhaps matches TRBD1 (6 bases). Trimming cost V 1 base and J 5 bases, with 8 bases left between them. The germline V gene encodes CDR1 SGHAT and CDR2 FQNNGV. The CDR3 has 14 amino acids. CDR3 bases: TGTGCCAGCAGCTTAGGGACAGCCAATGAAAAACTGTTTTTT. It codes for CASSLGTANEKLFF. Looking up the rest from reference TRBV11-2 and TRBJ1-4 gives the full variable domain: EAGVAQSPRYKIIEKRQSVAFWCNPISGHATLYWYQQILGQGPKLLIQFQNNGVVDDSQLPKDRFSAERLKGVDSTLKIQPAKLEDSAVYLCASSLGTANEKLFFGSGTQLSVL.

V gene TRBV5-4 combines with J gene TRBJ2-7, with TRBD2 matching 9 bases. Germline values: CDR1 SGHNT, CDR2 YYREEE (reference sequence). The length of the CDR3 is 16 residues. Unmatched junction bases numbered 15, after V lost 4 bases and J lost 7 bases. This CDR3 is CASSGWTSVRAIEQYF. CDR3 bases: TGTGCCAGCAGCGGATGGACTAGCGTGAGGGCCATAGAGCAGTACTTC. Using reference TRBV5-4 and TRBJ2-7 for the parts outside the CDR3, the full variable domain is ETGVTQSPTHLIKTRGQQVTLRCSSQSGHNTVSWYQQALGQGPQFIFQYYREEENGRGNFPPRFSGLQFPNYSSELNVNALELDDSALYLCASSGWTSVRAIEQYFGPGTRLTVT.

The chain joins TRBV7-6 to TRBJ2-1, with 14 bases matching TRBD2. The CDR3 totals 18 residues. The ends lost 3 bases at V and 1 base at J; junction bases unmatched: 5. Germline V gene sequence: CDR1 SGHVS, CDR2 FNYEAQ. In nucleotides, the CDR3 is TGTGCCAGCAGCTTGGGACTAGCGGGAGCTCGGTCCTACAATGAGCAGTTCTTC. Encoded protein: CASSLGLAGARSYNEQFF.

The chain's CDR3 is CASRAPNFDNSPLHF. CDR3 bases: TGTGCCAGCAGAGCCCCCAACTTTGATAATTCACCCCTCCACTTT. The chain has TRBV6-5 and TRBJ1-6; no definite D call. The V end was cut by 6 bases, the J end by 5 bases, with 14 bases between. Germline CDR1 MNHEY, CDR2 SVGAGI. This CDR3 spans 15 amino acids.

On this clonotype: The DNA is omitted, as the CDR3 cannot be located on it reliably, and the CDR3 follows TCRdb's listing. This chain joins TRBV7-2 and TRBJ2-3; TRBD1 is the table's D call, not checked against the DNA. Germline assignment: CDR1 SGHTA and CDR2 FQGNSA. The CDR3 is 19 residues long, ends included. CDR3 residues: CASSQIFRRRDLGTDTKYF.

V is TRBV6-1 and J is TRBJ1-4; D gene uncertain. The CDR3 runs to 15 residues. Germline CDR1 MNHNS, CDR2 SASEGT. V shed 2 bases and J shed 8 bases, with 15 bases lying between them. CDR3 nucleotide sequence: TGTGCCAGCAGTGAATTTGCATGGGAGAGAGAAAAACTGTTTTTT. It encodes CASSEFAWEREKLFF.

This clonotype has a handful of counts. The V and J genes are TRBV6-6 and TRBJ2-7; weak D call: TRBD1 (5 bases). The CDR3 consists of 15 residues. V lost 0 bases to trimming and J lost 0 bases, with 9 bases between them. Per germline, CDR1 MNHNY and CDR2 SVGAGI (reference sequence). As DNA, the CDR3 is TGTGCCAGCAGTTACTCGCAGGGCTACTCCTACGAGCAGTACTTC. This gives the protein CASSYSQGYSYEQYF.

This clonotype turned up a few times. This rearrangement joins TRBV4-2 to TRBJ2-2; 8 nucleotides match TRBD2. Unmatched junction bases numbered 8, after V lost 5 bases and J lost 9 bases. There are 14 residues in the CDR3. Germline V gene sequence: CDR1 LGHNA, CDR2 YNFKEQ. The CDR3 sequence: CASSSISGNRELFF. The CDR3 DNA reads as TGTGCCAGCAGCTCGATTAGCGGGAACAGGGAGCTGTTTTTT.

This clonotype occurred a few times. The chain combines TRBV6-2 or TRBV6-3 with TRBJ2-7, with D hard to call. Germline assignment: CDR1 MNHEY and CDR2 SVGEGT. Trimming stripped 4 bases from V and 3 bases from J, with 7 bases between. The CDR3 sequence is 12 residues long. This CDR3 reads CASSSQYYEQYF. The CDR3 bases are TGTGCCAGCAGTTCCCAATACTACGAGCAGTACTTC.

In this sample, this clonotype turned up once. V is TRBV4-1 and J is TRBJ2-1; D might be TRBD1 (6 bases). Germline values: CDR1 MGHRA, CDR2 YSYEKL. Trimming pared 0 bases from V and 12 bases from J, leaving 27 bases between. CDR3 length: 18 amino acids. The CDR3: CASSQDVALGTRMGVQFF. CDR3 sequence (DNA): TGCGCCAGCAGCCAAGATGTGGCCCTGGGGACAAGGATGGGGGTGCAGTTCTTC.

This clonotype has a single count. V is TRBV5-1 and J is TRBJ2-7, with D possibly matching TRBD1 (5 bases). Trimming removed 1 base from V and 5 bases from J, with 10 bases in between. CDR3 length equals 13 residues. The germline CDR1 and CDR2 sequences are SGHRS and YFSETQ. CDR3 protein: CASSLTIQDEQYF. The DNA for the CDR3 is TGCGCCAGCAGCTTGACAATACAGGACGAGCAGTACTTC.

This clonotype was counted at least ten times. The chain has TRBV7-8 and TRBJ2-5; weak D call: TRBD1 (5 bases). With 5 bases removed from V and 5 bases from J, the gap between germline ends came to 18 bases. Per germline, CDR1 SGHVS and CDR2 FQNEAQ. There are 15 residues in the CDR3. CDR3 nucleotides: TGTGCCAGCAGCGACCCAGGGTTGGGGAAGGAGACCCAGTACTTC. This encodes CASSDPGLGKETQYF.

The rearrangement uses TRBV6-1 and TRBJ2-7, with D unresolved. The V and J ends lost 5 bases and 1 base respectively, with 9 bases between them. This CDR3 spans 13 amino acids. Germline assignment: CDR1 MNHNS and CDR2 SASEGT. Here the CDR3 reads CASSYEVSYEQYF. In DNA form, the CDR3 reads TGTGCCAGCAGTTACGAGGTTTCCTACGAGCAGTACTTC.

This clonotype was detected a few times. The chain has TRBV28 and TRBJ1-1; no clear D gene. Germline V gene lookup returns CDR1 MDHEN and CDR2 SYDVKM. The CDR3 runs 14 residues. Trimming removed 5 bases at V and 0 bases at J, with 10 bases between. As DNA, the CDR3 is TGTGCCAGCAGTCGGGTGTCCCTGAACACTGAAGCTTTCTTT. The encoded protein is CASSRVSLNTEAFF.

This clonotype was detected once. CDR3 sequence reads: CASSSRERSEAFF. The CDR3 DNA reads TGTGCCAGCAGTAGCAGGGAACGATCTGAAGCTTTCTTT. V gene TRBV28 combines with J gene TRBJ1-1; perhaps TRBD1 as D (5 bases). CDR1 MDHEN and CDR2 SYDVKM come from the germline V gene. The V gene lost 5 bases and the J gene lost 6 bases, with 13 bases spanning the gap. The CDR3 runs 13 residues.

This clonotype appeared many times. The chain employs TRBV7-6 and TRBJ1-1, with TRBD1 matching 7 bases. CDR1 and CDR2 (germline): SGHVS, FNYEAQ. The CDR3 has 15 amino acids. V lost 1 base to trimming and J lost 6 bases; unmatched junction nucleotides: 8. CDR3 protein: CASSLEDRPPAEAFF. The CDR3 DNA reads TGTGCCAGCAGCTTAGAGGACAGGCCGCCCGCTGAAGCTTTCTTT.

V and J are TRBV7-2 and TRBJ2-1; D perhaps matches TRBD2 (6 bases). CDR1 is SGHTA, CDR2 FQGNSA, per germline. The CDR3 sequence is 17 residues long. With 1 base removed from V and 7 bases from J, the gap between germline ends came to 20 bases. CDR3 sequence reads: CASSLEVGGEGRNEQFF. Here the CDR3 DNA reads TGTGCCAGCAGCTTAGAAGTTGGCGGGGAAGGTAGAAATGAGCAGTTCTTC.

CDR3: CASSEEGYKLFF. In nucleotides, the CDR3 is TGTGCCAGCAGTGAGGAGGGGTACAAACTGTTTTTT. V gene TRBV2 combines with J gene TRBJ1-4, with TRBD1 as a possible D gene (5 bases). This CDR3 region has 12 residues. The V end was cut by 3 bases, the J end by 11 bases, with 10 bases between. The V gene's germline CDR1 is SNHLY and CDR2 FYNNEI.

CDR3 nucleotide sequence: TGTGCCAGCAGCCGCCGGGACAGGGGCACAGATACGCAGTATTTT. Translation: CASSRRDRGTDTQYF. The chain has TRBV7-9 and TRBJ2-3; TRBD1 agrees at 9 bases. After removal of 5 bases from V and 1 base from J, the junction contained 4 bases not matched to a gene. The CDR3 contains 15 residues. CDR1 SEHNR and CDR2 FQNEAQ come from the germline V gene (reference sequence).

The CDR3 DNA follows: TGTGCCAGCAGTTACCTTGGAAACTATGGCTACACCTTC. It encodes CASSYLGNYGYTF. The V call is TRBV6-6, the J call TRBJ1-2, with no clear D. In germline, CDR1 is MNHNY, CDR2 SVGAGI (reference sequence). The length of the CDR3 is 13 residues. Between the trimmed V and J ends, which lost 2 bases and 2 bases, there was a span of 6 bases.

This clonotype was seen repeatedly, ten times or more. The V gene is TRBV6-1, the J gene TRBJ2-7; the match to TRBD1 covers 12 bases. The CDR3 totals 15 residues. CDR1 MNHNS and CDR2 SASEGT come from the germline V gene. The V segment lost 6 bases and the J segment 0 bases; nucleotides outside the gene matches: 3. The CDR3 DNA sequence: TGTGCCAGCAGCCGGGGACAGGGGGCCTCCTACGAGCAGTACTTC. Encoded protein: CASSRGQGASYEQYF.

The chain employs TRBV7-2 and TRBJ1-1; TRBD1 is a possible D gene (6 bases). Trimming stripped 3 bases from V and 1 base from J, with 12 bases between. CDR3 length equals 15 residues. Germline CDR1 is SGHTA and CDR2 is FQGNSA. The CDR3 is CASSFRDTENTEAFF. Here the CDR3 DNA reads TGTGCCAGCAGCTTCCGGGACACTGAGAACACTGAAGCTTTCTTT.

The chain joins TRBV20-1 to TRBJ2-5, with 11 bases aligning to TRBD2. Germline loops: CDR1 DFQATT, CDR2 SNEGSKA (reference sequence). With V trimmed by 6 bases and J by 2 bases, 8 bases remained unmatched. The CDR3 runs 15 residues. CDR3 bases: TGCAGTGCAGAGACTAGCGGGGTCCGTCAAGAGACCCAGTACTTC. It translates to CSAETSGVRQETQYF.

The chain links TRBV2 to TRBJ1-5, with 7 bases fitting TRBD1. The CDR3 is 16 amino acids. Germline CDR1 reads SNHLY; CDR2 reads FYNNEI. J was trimmed by 3 bases and V by 8 bases; bases with no gene match: 13. This chain's CDR3 is CASEKHPGTDNQPQHF. The CDR3 nucleotides read TGTGCCAGCGAAAAACATCCCGGGACAGACAATCAGCCCCAGCATTTT.

With respect to this clonotype: A much larger clone is a single base away; this may be a read error. The chain couples TRBV28 to TRBJ2-7; tentative D call: TRBD1 (6 bases). The CDR3 is made up of 13 amino acids. CDR1 and CDR2 from the germline V gene are MDHEN and SYDVKM. As DNA, the CDR3 is TGTGTCAGCAGTTCAAACAGGGTCCACGAGCAGTACTTC. Its translation: CVSSSNRVHEQYF. The full variable domain, its missing parts supplied by reference TRBV28 and TRBJ2-7, is DVKVTQSSRYLVKRTGEKVFLECVQDMDHENMFWYRQDPGLGLRLIYFSYDVKMKEKGDIPEGYSVSREKKERFSLILESASTNQTSMYLCVSSSNRVHEQYFGPGTRLTVT.